This TCR beta chain was recorded in a study of human T cells and chemical hapten exposure (dated by TCRdb to the early 2020s). About the full investigation: For sensitization, 2% DPC in acetone was applied to an approximately 2 cm by approximately 2 cm area of upper inner arm skin. Patients additionally received weekly therapeutic DPC doses to the scalp throughout the approximately 25-week study period. Patch testing was done on the upper back using Finn chambers containing 0.01% DPC, and results were scored after 6 days according to International Contact Dermatitis Research Group standards. The patient cohort, mostly female, included alopecia areata with under or over 50% scalp involvement, alopecia totalis and alopecia universalis. The libraries were sequenced as a pool, and the TCR yield per sample differed mostly because of small variations in library volumes within the pool. The study tracked peripheral blood TCR repertoire changes in vivo during primary and secondary sensitization to the hapten diphenylcyclopropenone (DPC) in alopecia patients. Blood samples were taken from patients before sensitization (week 0) and at 2, 6 and about 24 weeks after DPC sensitization. For TCR sequencing, blood came from 25 to 35 alopecia patients at anywhere from one to four time points (pre-sensitization, 2, 6 and 24 weeks).

Preparation of the library involved RACE. The sequencer listed for this sample is NextSeq 500. During library preparation, unique molecular identifiers were attached to individual cDNA molecules so that TCRs could be counted in a quantitative, reproducible way. From each blood RNA sample, both TCR alpha and TCR beta chains were sequenced. The source study handled its data this way. The median number of TCRs per sample was around 100,000, ranging from roughly 20,000 to 700,000. V, J and CDR3 annotation of the TCR reads was carried out using the Decombinator software suite. For the PS versus PT1 abundance plots, all samples were subsampled to the same number of TCRs (28,000). Expanded TCRs were defined as absent before sensitization and observed at least eight times at the 2-week time point. The public reads were reprocessed in TCRdb via fastp at Q25 and MiXCR, keeping in-frame beta chains. CDR3 protein sequences are deduplicated, and each keeps its most common genes and DNA. TCRdb's processing, not the authors' own work, is the source of the V and J calls. The sample profile shows 95,000 to 100,000 distinct CDR3 sequences; 10% to 12% of them were found once. The ten biggest clones cover approximately 3.3% of the sample.

Taken from cysteine to phenylalanine, the CDR3 has 15 residues. The read is trimmed to its CDR3 DNA, 45 bases read in frame from base 1. The germline V gene yields MDHEN for CDR1 and SYDVKM for CDR2. The junction shows trimming of 3 bases on V and 2 bases on J, and the gene matches do not reach 2 bases of it. What the time point label conveys for this sample: pre-sensitization, week 0. The treatment or condition label, read with the paper, signifies: therapeutic diphenylcyclopropenone sensitization with weekly scalp DPC. Blood at each patch-test visit was drawn before the patch test was applied. Patients were eligible if aged 18 to 70, diagnosed with alopecia and judged suitable for DPC therapy, and pregnant patients were excluded. Total RNA was extracted from unfractionated whole blood collected in Tempus Blood RNA tubes. With respect to this clonotype: No cognate antigen has been identified for it. No qualities accompany the bases; no much larger clone lies one base away.

What the research found in general, with its limitations: Because all patients had alopecia, a presumed autoimmune disease, the immune response of the patients might differ from that of healthy individuals. Patch test score correlated positively with the number of PT1 expanded TCRs, reaching significance at thresholds 8, 16 and 32 but not at 4. Significantly more large CDR3 similarity clusters were formed by expanded TCRs than by pre-sensitization or healthy control sets, consistent with antigen-driven responses. DPC sensitization did not change how many TCRs were above 1 in 1000 frequency, and no evidence was found of alterations in global repertoire structure. Repeated subsampling changed both the strength of the expansion versus patch-test correlation and the threshold at which that correlation became significant.

The V and J segments used are TRBV28 and TRBJ2-3, with 10 bases aligning to TRBD2. Specimen: whole blood, collected in connection with sensitization to the hapten diphenylcyclopropenone (DPC). The origin of this receptor is a woman aged 55-70 years with alopecia areata. Some clones in this sample may be carry-over from other donors' samples. Here the CDR3 is given as CASSFLAGVTDTQYF. The DNA is as follows: TGTGCCAGCAGTTTCCTAGCGGGGGTCACAGATACGCAGTATTTT.